The rows below give T cell receptor beta chains drawn from one sample of a study of control samples from healthy donors and cancer patients. Clones were sequenced by immunoSEQ multiplex PCR, and TCRdb holds only the in-frame ones, with some missing. Of roughly 150,000 clones in the sample, 93% were seen once. The source material was blood. The receptors derive from a man aged 50 to 60 in good health. Both conserved end residues are part of each CDR3. Only part of the rows carry a size: once, few, many, or a class if the clone is expanded.

v_call,clone_size,cdr3_aa
TRBV4-1,.,CASSQVPGGKAKNIQYF
TRBV28,.,CASSPRGASYEQYF
TRBV30,.,CAWSVMYNEQFF
TRBV24-1,.,CATSDSSSGVGIQYF
TRBV27,.,CASSTGTGIKKLFF
TRBV29-1,.,CSVLTDGRTEAFF
TRBV5-6,.,CASSLTENTEAFF
TRBV11-2,.,CASSLPLAGTETQYF
TRBV2,.,CASSDVSYEQYF
TRBV19,.,CASSFRDSSSYNEQFF
TRBV6-4,.,CASSDSKIAGANEQFF
TRBV28,few,CASTPIVRGLGYTF
TRBV6-5,.,CASSNLYEQYF
TRBV28,.,CASSFPGVSRHNEQFF
TRBV19,.,CASSGGRWAGSGETQYF
TRBV7-3,.,CASSFPGTSAVDTQYF
TRBV11-3,.,CASSLSGRSYEQYF
TRBV7-9,few,CASSSSPGEGGHEQFF
TRBV27,.,CASSLYAPFAGELFF
TRBV5-6,.,CASSSGSGSGGYEQYF
TRBV29-1,.,CSGVTDNYGYTF
TRBV7-9,.,CASSREQGQSRGYTF
TRBV6-6,.,CASSYSGAGDTEAFF
TRBV18,.,CASSGNRNQPQHF
TRBV30,.,CAWSVLEGYYGYTF
TRBV6-5,.,CASSYRDSKTDTQYF
TRBV5-1,.,CASSLVVVAGQETQYF
TRBV5-4,.,CASSSKRTSASYEQYF
TRBV2,.,CASSEAYGLDF
TRBV28,.,CALRGAGVNTEAFF
TRBV15,.,CATSPGTGATYEQYF
TRBV25-1,once,CASSWDSNSPLHF
TRBV7-8,.,CASSPHRTGYEQYF
TRBV6-4,.,CASSRFGSMVVEQFF
TRBV5-4,.,CASSVWYSYGYTF
TRBV29-1,.,CSVVLPSFTNEKLFF
TRBV12-3/TRBV12-4,once,CASSLPRGIGYTF
TRBV6-4,.,CASKGDIGLGNQPQHF
TRBV18,.,CASSPQGPGNQPQHF
TRBV12-2,.,CATLAGAYEQYF
TRBV3-1/TRBV3-2,.,CASSPHYTGELFF
TRBV6-6,.,CASLEGMAYEQYF
TRBV4-1,.,CASSQDYAGWNSPLHF
TRBV9,.,CASSVLAGVTYEQYF
TRBV21-1,.,CASSSNRGQLSQETQYF
TRBV4-1,.,CASSQGGLVTITFNTDNEQFF